This TCR beta chain was identified during a study of T cell repertoires in cytomegalovirus infection. Study as a whole: The public TCR beta signatures pointed to both CMV infection and matching HLA type. General study findings and limits: CMV carriers with the relevant HLA were identified by cumulative public TCR beta family frequency. Within the response measured ex vivo, HLA-C-restricted CMV-specific TCR beta clonotypes were dominant.

TCRdb reanalysed the reads using MiXCR and keeps one entry per CDR3 protein. The sample has hundreds of thousands of distinct CDR3 sequences; approximately 31% are singletons. In the case of this clonotype: As yet, its antigen is unknown.

CDR3 length: 15 amino acids. Germline lookup yields CDR1 SQVTM and CDR2 ANQGSEA. The V segment lost 7 bases and the J segment 6 bases; nucleotides outside the gene matches: 16. The chain employs TRBV29-1 and TRBJ1-2; 8 bases line up with TRBD1. This sequence was found in a human donor in good health (CMV status not recorded). Some clones in this sample may be carry-over from other donors' samples. The sequenced sample was PBMCs. CDR3 in amino acids: CSAMGVTGEFHGYTF. For the CDR3, the DNA is TGCAGCGCAATGGGAGTGACAGGGGAGTTTCATGGCTACACCTTC.